A single sample gave rise to the 21 T cell receptor beta chains below, sequenced in a study of OX40 agonist ivuxolimab in advanced cancers. The receptor library was made with the immunoSEQ multiplex PCR assay. Here the immuneACCESS table is served through TCRdb, limited to in-frame sequences with V and J called. Missing clones are a known gap in these copies; in checked studies unresolved V genes cover under half, and the rest lacks a known reason. This sample has roughly 90,000 clones in its table, and 87% of those were observed once. Together, the top ten hold about 1.3% of the sample. The sequencing here drew on CD4+ or CD8+ T cells sorted from blood, taken in a trial of the OX40 agonist ivuxolimab. Receptor source: an adult with an advanced solid tumor such as melanoma, head and neck, liver or kidney cancer.

The chain uses TRBV30 and TRBJ1-4; D is unclear. CDR1 GTSNPN and CDR2 SVGIG come from the germline V gene (reference sequence). This CDR3 is 11 amino acids long. V was cut by 3 bases and J by 5 bases, with 4 bases left in between. Here the CDR3 reads CAWRENEKLFF. The CDR3 region has the DNA TGTGCCTGGAGGGAGAATGAAAAACTGTTTTTT.

This clone was seen only once. The rearrangement links TRBV7-8 to TRBJ2-2, with 8 bases aligning to TRBD2. The CDR3 extends over 19 amino acids. The trim removed 5 bases at V and 0 bases at J, leaving 14 bases unmatched. In germline, CDR1 is SGHVS, CDR2 FQNEAQ. This CDR3 is CASSPWIAGSTTNTGELFF. As DNA, the CDR3 is TGTGCCAGCAGCCCGTGGATAGCGGGATCCACAACGAACACCGGGGAGCTGTTTTTT. Full variable domain (rest looked up from reference TRBV7-8 and TRBJ2-2): GAGVSQSPRYKVAKRGQDVALRCDPISGHVSLFWYQQALGQGPEFLTYFQNEAQLDKSGLPSDRFFAERPEGSVSTLKIQRTQQEDSAVYLCASSPWIAGSTTNTGELFFGEGSRLTVL.

The rearrangement uses TRBV30 and TRBJ2-7; TRBD2 aligns across 7 bases. CDR1 and CDR2 from the germline V gene are GTSNPN and SVGIG (reference sequence). Trimming at V came to 4 bases and at J to 0 bases, leaving 6 bases not matched to a gene. There are 14 residues in the CDR3. CDR3 sequence: CAWKLGGVSYEQYF. The CDR3 region has the DNA TGTGCCTGGAAATTGGGGGGGGTCTCCTACGAGCAGTACTTC.

This rearrangement joins TRBV30 to TRBJ1-4, with TRBD1 as a possible D gene (5 bases). This CDR3 is built from 13 residues. CDR1 GTSNPN and CDR2 SVGIG come from the germline V gene (reference sequence). V lost 7 bases to trimming and J lost 5 bases, with 14 bases between them. In DNA, the CDR3 is TGTGCCTTACAAATCGGGGGGAATGAAAAACTGTTTTTT. Encoded protein: CALQIGGNEKLFF.

J is TRBJ1-1 and V is TRBV19, with D possibly TRBD1 on 6 matching bases. The V gene lost 6 bases and the J gene lost 1 base, with 9 bases spanning the gap. CDR3 length: 13 amino acids. Germline loops: CDR1 LNHDA, CDR2 SQIVND (reference sequence). The CDR3 DNA sequence: TGTGCCAGTAGCATACAGGGGAACACTGAAGCTTTCTTT. This translates into CASSIQGNTEAFF.

This sequence joins TRBV6-5 and TRBJ2-6, with no clear D. V lost 0 bases to trimming and J lost 0 bases, with 6 bases between them. CDR3 length: 16 amino acids. Germline V gene lookup returns CDR1 MNHEY and CDR2 SVGAGI. The CDR3 nucleotides read TGTGCCAGCAGTTACTCCGCCAGCTCTGGGGCCAACGTCCTGACTTTC. It yields the protein CASSYSASSGANVLTF.

The DNA of the CDR3 is TGTGCCAGCAGATCTCTTGACAGTTACAATGGCTACACCTTC. As protein: CASRSLDSYNGYTF. The rearrangement links TRBV27 to TRBJ1-2; a weak D match, TRBD1 (5 bases). Deletions cut 6 bases from V and 6 bases from J, with 17 bases between. Germline loops: CDR1 MNHEY, CDR2 SMNVEV (reference sequence). The CDR3 is 14 residues long.

The V and J genes are TRBV27 and TRBJ2-6; the D call may be TRBD1 or TRBD2 (5 bases each). CDR1 is MNHEY and CDR2 is SMNVEV in the germline V gene (reference sequence). There are 13 residues in the CDR3. The germline V and J ends were trimmed by 5 bases and 8 bases, with 10 bases remaining between them. In DNA, the CDR3 is TGTGCCAGCAGTCGGCCGGGACCCAACGTCCTGACTTTC. Amino acid sequence: CASSRPGPNVLTF.

This clone was seen a single time. The chain employs TRBV6-1 and TRBJ2-4, with 10 nucleotides matching TRBD1. The CDR3 loop spans 12 amino acids. CDR1 MNHNS and CDR2 SASEGT come from the germline V gene. J gave up 7 bases and V 6 bases, and 0 bases lay outside the gene matches. The CDR3: CASRTGGNIQYF. The CDR3, as DNA: TGTGCCAGCAGGACAGGGGGCAACATTCAGTACTTC.

The rearrangement uses TRBV7-2 and TRBJ2-7, with a weak D call TRBD1 (5 bases). The length of the CDR3 is 14 residues. The V and J ends lost 5 bases and 3 bases respectively, with 14 bases between them. Germline V gene data show CDR1 as SGHTA and CDR2 as FQGNSA. CDR3 coding DNA: TGTGCCAGCAGCCCTTCGACAGTGAACTACGAGCAGTACTTC. Protein sequence: CASSPSTVNYEQYF.

The chain combines TRBV25-1 with TRBJ2-2, with D unclear. This CDR3 has 14 amino acids. Trimming cost V 5 bases and J 1 base, with 8 bases left between them. Looked up from germline, CDR1 is MGHDK and CDR2 is SYGVNS. In nucleotides, the CDR3 is TGTGCCAGCAGTAGGCACCAGAACACCGGGGAGCTGTTTTTT. It specifies CASSRHQNTGELFF.

V is TRBV11-3 and J is TRBJ2-6, with D hard to call. This CDR3 region has 16 residues. V lost 1 base and J lost 0, with 7 bases in between. Germline CDR1 reads SGHNT; CDR2 reads YENEEA. The CDR3 is CASSLGMGSGANVLTF. CDR3 nucleotide sequence: TGTGCCAGCAGCTTAGGGATGGGCTCTGGGGCCAACGTCCTGACTTTC.

V and J are TRBV7-9 and TRBJ1-2, with TRBD1 as a possible D gene (6 bases). In germline, CDR1 is SEHNR, CDR2 FQNEAQ (reference sequence). This CDR3 is built from 13 residues. With 5 bases removed from V and 4 bases from J, the gap between germline ends came to 11 bases. Here the CDR3 DNA reads TGTGCCAGCAGCCGGGAGGGGGGCTATGGCTACACCTTC. Its translation: CASSREGGYGYTF.

J is TRBJ2-3 and V is TRBV11-2; the match to TRBD2 covers 14 bases. J lost 2 bases, V lost 1 base, and 2 bases had no gene match. CDR3 size: 17 residues. Germline CDR1 SGHAT, CDR2 FQNNGV. This CDR3 is CASSLGLAGGPTDTQYF. The CDR3 bases are TGTGCCAGCAGCTTAGGACTAGCGGGAGGGCCCACAGATACGCAGTATTTT. Variable domain in full (rest from reference TRBV11-2 and TRBJ2-3): EAGVAQSPRYKIIEKRQSVAFWCNPISGHATLYWYQQILGQGPKLLIQFQNNGVVDDSQLPKDRFSAERLKGVDSTLKIQPAKLEDSAVYLCASSLGLAGGPTDTQYFGPGTRLTVL.

The rearrangement uses TRBV7-2 and TRBJ2-4, with 10 bases matching TRBD1. Germline V gene lookup returns CDR1 SGHTA and CDR2 FQGNSA. V gave up 3 bases and J gave up 0 bases; unmatched junction bases: 5. The CDR3 sequence is 17 residues long. CDR3 loop: CASSLMGQGIAKNIQYF. In nucleotides, the CDR3 is TGTGCCAGCAGCTTGATGGGACAGGGGATAGCCAAAAACATTCAGTACTTC. Together with reference TRBV7-2 and TRBJ2-4, the CDR3 gives the full variable domain: GAGVSQSPSNKVTEKGKDVELRCDPISGHTALYWYRQSLGQGLEFLIYFQGNSAPDKSGLPSDRFSAERTGGSVSTLTIQRTQQEDSAVYLCASSLMGQGIAKNIQYFGAGTRLSVL.

This rearrangement joins TRBV4-3 to TRBJ1-4; D not certain. There are 15 residues in the CDR3. V lost 2 bases to trimming and J lost 8 bases, with 15 bases between them. CDR1 and CDR2 from the germline V gene are LGHNA and YSLEER. The CDR3 spells CASSQLVNTGEKLFF. As DNA, the CDR3 is TGCGCCAGCAGCCAATTGGTGAATACGGGGGAAAAACTGTTTTTT.

In DNA, the CDR3 is TGTGCCAGCAGATCTCGGAGTGAAGCTTTCTTT. It encodes CASRSRSEAFF. The chain combines TRBV6-5 with TRBJ1-1; D not resolved. Deletions cut 6 bases from V and 7 bases from J, with 9 bases between. Germline values: CDR1 MNHEY, CDR2 SVGAGI. CDR3 length equals 11 residues.

The chain has TRBV7-2 and TRBJ2-7; 8 bases agree with TRBD2. This CDR3 spans 16 amino acids. Trimming removed 5 bases from V and 7 bases from J; junction bases left unmatched: 16. Germline lookup yields CDR1 SGHTA and CDR2 FQGNSA. CDR3 region: CASSPLGSGGPWEQYF. Here the CDR3 DNA reads TGTGCCAGCAGCCCCCTAGGGAGCGGGGGACCTTGGGAGCAGTACTTC.

As to this clone: The junction and the germline gene differ at one end; a read error may be behind it. The chain combines TRBV2 with TRBJ2-7; D gene unclear. Germline V gives CDR1 SNHLY, CDR2 FYNNEI. The CDR3 runs 14 residues. In nucleotides, the CDR3 is TGTGCCAGCACTGAAGAAAGTCTGACCTACGAGCAGTACTTC. Its protein product is CASTEESLTYEQYF.

Only a few counts were recorded for this clone. This chain uses TRBV5-5 with TRBJ2-1, with 7 bases lining up with TRBD1. V dropped 4 bases and J dropped 7; count of bases not matched to a gene: 5. The CDR3 loop spans 13 amino acids. Germline V lookup: CDR1 SGHKS, CDR2 YYEKEE (reference sequence). Written as DNA, the CDR3 is TGTGCCAGCAGCCGGGACAGCCCAAATGAGCAGTTCTTC. Protein sequence: CASSRDSPNEQFF.

The V gene is TRBV2, the J gene TRBJ1-1; perhaps TRBD1 as D (6 bases). The CDR3 has 14 amino acids. Trimming cost V 2 bases and J 6 bases, with 13 bases left between them. In germline, CDR1 is SNHLY, CDR2 FYNNEI. The CDR3 reads CASSETGYGAEAFF. The CDR3 DNA follows: TGTGCCAGCAGTGAAACAGGGTATGGGGCTGAAGCTTTCTTT.